This TCR beta chain is drawn from a study of regulatory T cells in long-lasting Graves disease. Study information: Persistent cases took antithyroid drugs over 5 years and stayed TSH receptor antibody positive. Findings of the study overall: Newly diagnosed patients shared 1,000 or so public clonotypes; persistent patients shared approximately 2,700.

The CDR3 is 15 residues long. CDR1 and CDR2 (germline): MNHNS, SASEGT. The V gene lost 5 bases and the J gene lost 0 bases, with 14 bases spanning the gap. Remarks on this clonotype: As yet, its antigen is unknown.

Documented time point: persistent/refractory GD, antithyroid drugs over 5 years with positive TRAb. Following extraction of RNA from PBMCs, that RNA was used to make the TCR library. From each patient, nine milliliters of peripheral blood was drawn and collected into an EDTA anticoagulant tube. Arm-PCR of CDR3 regions and iRepertoire HTBI primers were the basis on which TCR beta libraries were built. TCRdb itself ran the multiplex PCR reads through MiXCR, one entry per CDR3 protein. Of a few hundred thousand distinct CDR3 sequences listed, roughly a quarter were seen once; the top ten hold about a quarter.

This TCR derives from a female donor with Graves disease. The genes are TRBV6-1 and TRBJ2-7; D may be TRBD2 (5 bases). The specimen comprised peripheral blood mononuclear cells (PBMCs), sampled when the disease was refractory, from a patient treated with antithyroid drugs. CDR3 nucleotide sequence: TGTGCCAGCAGTACCCCTTCTGGGAGCTCCTACGAGCAGTACTTC. It is translated as CASSTPSGSSYEQYF.